The next 16 T cell receptor beta chains were all read from a single sample in a study of Ad26.COV2.S vaccination and SARS-CoV-2 variants (dated by TCRdb to the early 2020s). The method behind the library was the immunoSEQ multiplex PCR assay. TCRdb limited this immuneACCESS table to in-frame rearrangements with V and J called. A share of clones is missing; checked studies link under half to unresolved V genes, and the rest is unexplained. The sample table records 300,000 to 400,000 clones; 90% of these occur just once. The top ten clones comprise approximately 5.8% of the sample. This specimen's treatment or condition label, interpreted: roughly 19 received Ad26.COV2.S at low or high dose, single or two shots; 5 received placebo; per-sample allocation not given. Repertoires of vaccine and placebo recipients were sequenced from samples taken on day 63 after the first injection. The material sequenced was peripheral blood, taken in a trial of Ad26.COV2.S vaccine versus placebo. The receptor source for this set is a person aged 18 to 65 who received the Ad26.COV2.S COVID-19 vaccine or a placebo.

This chain links TRBV4-3 with TRBJ1-1, with D perhaps matching TRBD1 (5 bases). The germline gives CDR1 LGHNA, CDR2 YSLEER. The CDR3 consists of 14 residues. V lost 0 bases to trimming and J lost 4 bases, with 9 bases between them. CDR3 amino acids: CASSQDAGSTEAFF. CDR3 sequence (DNA): TGCGCCAGCAGCCAAGATGCAGGGAGCACTGAAGCTTTCTTT.

The rearrangement uses TRBV10-3 and TRBJ1-5; D perhaps matches TRBD1 (6 bases). Trimming cost V 9 bases and J 6 bases, with 18 bases left between them. The CDR3 covers 14 residues. Germline CDR1 reads ENHRY; CDR2 reads SYGVKD. The CDR3 DNA follows: TGTGCCATAAATGAGGGGGGTGGCGGTCAGCCCCAGCATTTT. It is translated as CAINEGGGGQPQHF.

This chain joins TRBV30 and TRBJ1-1; TRBD1 agrees at 8 bases. V lost 3 bases, J lost 1 base, and 7 bases stayed unmatched. CDR1 and CDR2 (germline): GTSNPN, SVGIG (reference sequence). The CDR3 runs to 15 residues. The CDR3 is CAWSRPGTGNTEAFF. The CDR3 DNA sequence: TGTGCCTGGAGCCGTCCCGGGACAGGGAACACTGAAGCTTTCTTT. The full variable domain, with the rest looked up from reference TRBV30 and TRBJ1-1, is SQTIHQWPATLVQPVGSPLSLECTVEGTSNPNLYWYRQAAGRGLQLLFYSVGIGQISSEVPQNLSASRPQDRQFILSSKKLLLSDSGFYLCAWSRPGTGNTEAFFGQGTRLTVV.

The V gene is TRBV24-1, the J gene TRBJ1-2; 7 nucleotides line up with TRBD1. After removal of 2 bases from V and 6 bases from J, the junction contained 2 bases not matched to a gene. CDR3 size: 13 residues. In germline, CDR1 is KGHDR, CDR2 SFDVKD. CDR3 protein: CATSDSGTDGYTF. CDR3 DNA: TGTGCCACCAGTGATTCCGGGACAGATGGCTACACCTTC.

The count of this clone is one. The chain links TRBV6-2 or TRBV6-3 to TRBJ1-2, with D unresolved. V dropped 0 bases and J dropped 2 bases, with 22 bases sitting between them. CDR3 size: 19 residues. CDR1 and CDR2 from the germline V gene are MNHEY and SVGEGT. The CDR3 sequence: CASSYSYDLDLDENYGYTF. CDR3 sequence (DNA): TGTGCCAGCAGTTACTCCTACGACTTAGACCTGGACGAGAACTATGGCTACACCTTC.

V usage is TRBV4-3 and J usage is TRBJ2-1; D gene ambiguous. CDR1 is LGHNA and CDR2 is YSLEER in the germline V gene. CDR3 size: 17 residues. Deletions cut 3 bases from V and 0 bases from J, with 15 bases between. In DNA, the CDR3 is TGCGCCAGCAGCCAGGCCCAGACGTCCATCTCCTACAATGAGCAGTTCTTC. Translated, it gives CASSQAQTSISYNEQFF.

The chain combines TRBV9 with TRBJ2-3, with no clear D. This CDR3 region has 15 residues. Germline CDR1 SGDLS, CDR2 YYNGEE. The germline V and J ends were trimmed by 4 bases and 1 base, with 13 bases remaining between them. CDR3 DNA: TGTGCCAGCAGCAGATTGGCAACGGGCACAGATACGCAGTATTTT. Encoded protein: CASSRLATGTDTQYF.

The rearrangement links TRBV3-1 (or the pseudogene TRBV3-2) to TRBJ1-1, with D maybe TRBD1 (5 bases). Germline V CDR1 and CDR2: LGHDT, YNNKEL (reference sequence). The ends were cut back, 0 bases at V and 1 base at J, with 12 bases in the middle. This CDR3 region has 16 residues. This CDR3 is CASSQDRGDKNTEAFF. CDR3 nucleotides: TGTGCCAGCAGCCAAGATCGGGGGGATAAGAACACTGAAGCTTTCTTT.

The chain employs TRBV28 and TRBJ1-1; D possibly corresponds to TRBD1 (5 bases). CDR3 length: 12 residues. Trimming removed 3 bases from V and 5 bases from J, with 7 bases in between. The germline V gene encodes CDR1 MDHEN and CDR2 SYDVKM. CDR3 nucleotide sequence: TGTGCCAGCAGTTTCGGGGGAACTGAAGCTTTCTTT. This encodes CASSFGGTEAFF.

This chain links TRBV19 with TRBJ2-7; a weak D match, TRBD2 (7 bases). The ends were cut back, 2 bases at V and 2 bases at J, with 25 bases in the middle. This CDR3 spans 19 amino acids. Germline V gene lookup returns CDR1 LNHDA and CDR2 SQIVND (reference sequence). The CDR3, as DNA: TGTGCCAGTAGTATACGTTTGGGGGGGCTATATTCATCGACCTACGAGCAGTACTTC. This translates into CASSIRLGGLYSSTYEQYF. The whole variable domain, filled in from reference TRBV19 and TRBJ2-7, reads DGGITQSPKYLFRKEGQNVTLSCEQNLNHDAMYWYRQDPGQGLRLIYYSQIVNDFQKGDIAEGYSVSREKKESFPLTVTSAQKNPTAFYLCASSIRLGGLYSSTYEQYFGPGTRLTVT.

V gene TRBV9 combines with J gene TRBJ2-3; D is unclear. V was cut by 0 bases and J by 0 bases, with 5 bases left in between. CDR1 SGDLS and CDR2 YYNGEE come from the germline V gene. The CDR3 is 14 residues long. CDR3: CASSVGPSTDTQYF. CDR3 nucleotide sequence: TGTGCCAGCAGCGTAGGGCCTAGCACAGATACGCAGTATTTT.

This clone was picked up one time. The rearrangement uses TRBV4-2 and TRBJ1-4; D is unclear. V lost 0 bases, J lost 8 bases, and 7 bases lay in between. This CDR3 has 13 residues. Germline assignment: CDR1 LGHNA and CDR2 YNFKEQ. The CDR3 region has the DNA TGTGCCAGCAGCCAAGATCGGGTAGAAAAACTGTTTTTT. Translation gives CASSQDRVEKLFF.

This clone was recorded only once. This chain connects TRBV27 to TRBJ2-3; D gene unclear. The germline V gene encodes CDR1 MNHEY and CDR2 SMNVEV (reference sequence). V was shortened by 1 base and J by 3 bases, with 5 bases between the two germline ends. CDR3 length: 13 residues. The CDR3 coding sequence is TGTGCCAGCAGTTTATTCCTTACAGATACGCAGTATTTT. Its protein is CASSLFLTDTQYF.

The chain links TRBV19 to TRBJ1-2; D gene uncertain. Per the germline V gene, CDR1 is LNHDA and CDR2 is SQIVND (reference sequence). There are 14 residues in the CDR3. The V and J ends lost 5 bases and 4 bases respectively, with 14 bases between them. This CDR3 is CASSAGLLPYGYTF. The CDR3 DNA reads TGTGCCAGTAGTGCCGGACTCTTGCCCTATGGCTACACCTTC.

This clone has a single count. The chain employs TRBV7-8 and TRBJ1-6; D not certain. Germline V CDR1 and CDR2: SGHVS, FQNEAQ. V was clipped by 5 bases and J by 7 bases, with 9 bases between them. This CDR3 has 13 amino acids. CDR3 residues: CASSRSRNSPLHF. CDR3 bases: TGTGCCAGCAGCCGCAGCCGAAATTCACCCCTCCACTTT.

The chain joins TRBV7-9 to TRBJ1-3, with D unresolved. CDR3 size: 18 residues. Trimming pared 1 base from V and 1 base from J, leaving 17 bases between. Germline V gene lookup returns CDR1 SEHNR and CDR2 FQNEAQ (reference sequence). As DNA, the CDR3 is TGTGCCAGCAGCTTAGGCCGAATATCACAGCCTTCTGGAAACACCATATATTTT. This codes for CASSLGRISQPSGNTIYF.